This T cell receptor beta chain stems from a study of blood T cell repertoires in COVID-19. Study overall: Acute and convalescent COVID-19 samples came from the United States, Italy and Spain.

The germline gives CDR1 SGHTA, CDR2 FQGNSA. CDR3 size: 15 residues. Trimming cost V 5 bases and J 3 bases; bases outside gene matches: 10. Only in-frame clones appear in the TCRdb table, and some are missing; sequencing was by immunoSEQ multiplex PCR. The sample consists of about 300,000 clones, about 87% of them appearing once. The specimen was peripheral blood. The J gene is TRBJ2-7, the V gene TRBV7-2; TRBD1 aligns across 7 bases. This clonotype was sampled from a woman in her twenties or thirties who had recovered from COVID-19. CDR3 protein: CASSLQGQVLYEQYF. CDR3 nucleotide sequence: TGTGCCAGCAGCCTTCAAGGACAGGTACTCTACGAGCAGTACTTC.